What follows are 23 T cell receptor beta chains derived from one specimen sequenced in a study of cytomegalovirus exposure and HLA in healthy donors. Both 60 Vbeta primers and 13 Jbeta primers went into the PCR. The method was immunoSEQ multiplex PCR; TCRdb's version includes in-frame clones alone and lacks a portion of them. The repertoire holds around 110,000 clones, with approximately 80% as singletons. The sequenced sample was PBMCs. The receptors here all came from a man aged 30-40 years in good health and CMV-seropositive.

Only one count was recorded for this clone. The chain joins TRBV27 to TRBJ2-1; 7 positions agree with TRBD1. Per the germline V gene, CDR1 is MNHEY and CDR2 is SMNVEV (reference sequence). This CDR3 has 16 amino acids. The V and J ends lost 1 base and 5 bases, in that order; junction bases with no gene match: 8. The CDR3 region has the DNA TGTGCCAGCAGTTTATTAATGACGACAGGGAACAATGAGCAGTTCTTC. This gives the protein CASSLLMTTGNNEQFF.

This clone was counted a single time. The CDR3 sequence: CASSLRGTALTRTYEQYF. DNA of the CDR3: TGTGCCAGCAGCCTCAGGGGGACAGCCCTCACAAGAACCTACGAGCAGTACTTC. The chain has TRBV27 and TRBJ2-7; 7 bases are a match to TRBD1. Germline trimming cut 6 bases from V and 2 bases from J; bases unmatched to any gene: 19. This CDR3 comprises 18 residues. From germline, CDR1 is MNHEY and CDR2 SMNVEV (reference sequence).

The V call is TRBV28, the J call TRBJ1-1; D is undetermined. In germline, CDR1 is MDHEN, CDR2 SYDVKM. V dropped 7 bases and J dropped 4 bases, with 22 bases sitting between them. The CDR3 is 16 amino acids. DNA for the CDR3: TGTGCCAGCAAGTCCCTCATAGGCTCGGGGAGCACTGAAGCTTTCTTT. This encodes CASKSLIGSGSTEAFF. The variable domain in full, completed from reference TRBV28 and TRBJ1-1, reads DVKVTQSSRYLVKRTGEKVFLECVQDMDHENMFWYRQDPGLGLRLIYFSYDVKMKEKGDIPEGYSVSREKKERFSLILESASTNQTSMYLCASKSLIGSGSTEAFFGQGTRLTVV.

The chain uses TRBV7-8 and TRBJ2-1, with TRBD2 as a possible D gene (6 bases). CDR3 length equals 19 residues. Germline CDR1 and CDR2: SGHVS and FQNEAQ. V was pared by 2 bases and J by 6 bases, with 26 bases between. Here the CDR3 DNA reads TGTGCCAGCAGCTTAATCCCTTTACGGAGGGAGAGGGTCGGCAATGAGCAGTTCTTC. Translation gives CASSLIPLRRERVGNEQFF.

The J gene is TRBJ1-4, the V gene TRBV30, with D possibly TRBD1 on 6 matching bases. Trimming removed 1 base at V and 4 bases at J, with 10 bases between. Germline V gene lookup returns CDR1 GTSNPN and CDR2 SVGIG (reference sequence). The CDR3 totals 14 residues. In nucleotides, the CDR3 is TGTGCCTGGAGTGGGGGCAGGGGTAATGAAAAACTGTTTTTT. Protein product: CAWSGGRGNEKLFF.

The gene calls are TRBV30 and TRBJ2-2; D gene ambiguous. V was shortened by 4 bases and J by 1 base, with 7 bases between the two germline ends. Per the germline V gene, CDR1 is GTSNPN and CDR2 is SVGIG (reference sequence). CDR3 length: 13 residues. Here the CDR3 reads CAWNSGNTGELFF. Written as DNA, the CDR3 is TGTGCCTGGAATTCCGGGAACACCGGGGAGCTGTTTTTT.

This clone was observed once. V usage is TRBV5-1 and J usage is TRBJ1-4, with D tentatively TRBD1 (6 bases). V lost 2 bases, J lost 0 bases, and 14 bases lay in between. The germline gives CDR1 SGHRS, CDR2 YFSETQ. The CDR3 extends over 17 amino acids. The CDR3 sequence is CASSFSQGSATNEKLFF. The CDR3 nucleotides are TGCGCCAGCAGCTTCTCGCAGGGGAGTGCAACTAATGAAAAACTGTTTTTT.

This sequence joins TRBV29-1 and TRBJ1-4; 7 positions agree with TRBD1. The CDR3 is 13 amino acids. With V trimmed by 7 bases and J by 5 bases, 7 bases remained unmatched. Germline V lookup: CDR1 SQVTM, CDR2 ANQGSEA. As DNA, the CDR3 is TGCAGCGCCTCCGGGACAGCGAATGAAAAACTGTTTTTT. Amino acids: CSASGTANEKLFF.

The chain joins TRBV5-4 to TRBJ1-3; TRBD1 is a possible D gene (5 bases). Trimming stripped 3 bases from V and 0 bases from J, with 10 bases between. Germline-derived CDR1 and CDR2 are SGHNT and YYREEE (reference sequence). This CDR3 is 15 amino acids long. CDR3 residues: CASSSGPSSGNTIYF. DNA of the CDR3: TGTGCCAGCAGCTCAGGGCCAAGCTCTGGAAACACCATATATTTT.

The genes are TRBV7-2 and TRBJ1-6, with a weak D call TRBD1 (6 bases). Germline V gives CDR1 SGHTA, CDR2 FQGNSA. The CDR3 length is 16 residues. V dropped 5 bases and J dropped 2 bases, with 13 bases sitting between them. The chain's CDR3 is CASSQDRLPYNSPLHF. CDR3 nucleotides: TGTGCCAGCAGCCAAGACAGGCTGCCCTATAATTCACCCCTCCACTTT.

V usage is TRBV11-2 and J usage is TRBJ2-2; no clear D gene. V lost 5 bases and J 0 bases, leaving 4 bases between the germline ends. Germline CDR1 reads SGHAT; CDR2 reads FQNNGV. The CDR3 spans 13 residues. CDR3 loop: CASSVTNTGELFF. The DNA of the CDR3 is TGTGCCAGCAGCGTCACGAACACCGGGGAGCTGTTTTTT.

The chain employs TRBV6-5 and TRBJ2-2; 8 bases align to TRBD2. This CDR3 has 15 residues. Trimming took 8 bases from V and 4 from J; bases not matched to a gene: 9. CDR1 and CDR2 (germline): MNHEY, SVGAGI. The DNA of the CDR3 is TGTGCCAGCCGTAGCGGGATTACAATCACCGGGGAGCTGTTTTTT. Translated, it gives CASRSGITITGELFF.

The chain employs TRBV4-2 and TRBJ1-2; no clear D gene. The V gene lost 4 bases and the J gene lost 8 bases, with 20 bases spanning the gap. The CDR3 contains 15 residues. Germline CDR1 LGHNA, CDR2 YNFKEQ. The CDR3 coding sequence is TGTGCCAGCAGCCCCCCGATGGAGGGCTCCAGCGGCTACACCTTC. Amino acids: CASSPPMEGSSGYTF.

The V and J genes are TRBV5-5 and TRBJ1-2, with 11 bases matching TRBD1. V lost 4 bases, J lost 8 bases, and 7 bases stayed unmatched. Germline-derived CDR1 and CDR2 are SGHKS and YYEKEE (reference sequence). The CDR3 length is 14 residues. Here the CDR3 reads CASSPGQGAWGYTF. CDR3 DNA sequence: TGTGCCAGCAGCCCCGGACAGGGGGCTTGGGGCTACACCTTC.

The V gene is TRBV29-1, the J gene TRBJ1-1; unclear D gene. Trimming removed 5 bases from V and 5 bases from J, with 9 bases in between. This CDR3 is built from 11 residues. The germline V gene has CDR1 SQVTM and CDR2 ANQGSEA. CDR3 in DNA: TGCAGCGTTTCAGGCGGGACTGAAGCTTTCTTT. Protein: CSVSGGTEAFF.

V gene TRBV10-3 combines with J gene TRBJ2-1, with a tentative D call TRBD2 (6 bases). The V gene lost 3 bases and the J gene lost 4 bases, with 16 bases spanning the gap. CDR3 size: 16 residues. The germline V gene encodes CDR1 ENHRY and CDR2 SYGVKD. The chain's CDR3 is CAISDPHGSPYNEQFF. CDR3 bases: TGTGCCATCAGTGACCCCCACGGGAGTCCTTACAATGAGCAGTTCTTC.

The chain recombines TRBV4-3 with TRBJ2-5, with 10 bases lining up with TRBD2. The J call is doubtful: the DNA matches TRBJ2-7 better. The CDR3 covers 17 residues. CDR1 and CDR2 (germline): LGHNA, YSLEER. CDR3 DNA sequence: TGCGCCAGCAGCCAAGAAAGGGCTAGCGGGAGTCCCTTCGAGCAGTACTTC. Its translation: CASSQERASGSPFEQYF.

V gene TRBV5-1 combines with J gene TRBJ2-5; 10 bases map to TRBD2. CDR3 length: 16 amino acids. Germline loops: CDR1 SGHRS, CDR2 YFSETQ. The J segment lost 2 bases and the V segment lost 1 base, leaving 5 bases of the junction unmatched. The CDR3 DNA follows: TGCGCCAGCAGCTTGAGTAGCGGGGGGCGGCAAGAGACCCAGTACTTC. It codes for CASSLSSGGRQETQYF.

The V call is TRBV11-2, the J call TRBJ2-7; D not certain. CDR3 length: 15 amino acids. The germline gives CDR1 SGHAT, CDR2 FQNNGV. V was shortened by 5 bases and J by 3 bases, with 17 bases between the two germline ends. CDR3 DNA sequence: TGTGCCAGCAGCCCATTAGCTACGTTAATCTACGAGCAGTACTTC. It codes for CASSPLATLIYEQYF. Using reference TRBV11-2 and TRBJ2-7 for the parts outside the CDR3, the full variable domain is EAGVAQSPRYKIIEKRQSVAFWCNPISGHATLYWYQQILGQGPKLLIQFQNNGVVDDSQLPKDRFSAERLKGVDSTLKIQPAKLEDSAVYLCASSPLATLIYEQYFGPGTRLTVT.

The J gene is TRBJ2-3, the V gene TRBV4-3; D is unclear. The CDR3 length is 17 residues. The germline CDR1 and CDR2 sequences are LGHNA and YSLEER. Trimming cost V 0 bases and J 2 bases, with 15 bases left between them. In DNA, the CDR3 is TGCGCCAGCAGCCAAGACCATGCCCTCATCTACACAGATACGCAGTATTTT. It translates to CASSQDHALIYTDTQYF.

The chain joins TRBV4-3 to TRBJ1-1; D might be TRBD1 (5 bases). The CDR3 covers 14 residues. Germline V gives CDR1 LGHNA, CDR2 YSLEER. Trimming pared 0 bases from V and 8 bases from J, leaving 13 bases between. CDR3 nucleotides: TGCGCCAGCAGCCAAGATTCGGAGACAGCCGAAGCTTTCTTT. Translating gives CASSQDSETAEAFF.

The J gene is TRBJ2-7, the V gene TRBV2, with D perhaps TRBD2 (7 bases). This CDR3 contains 15 residues. The germline gives CDR1 SNHLY, CDR2 FYNNEI. V dropped 0 bases and J dropped 4 bases, with 13 bases sitting between them. The CDR3 loop is CASSEAPGEGYEQYF. CDR3 nucleotide sequence: TGTGCCAGCAGTGAAGCGCCAGGGGAGGGTTACGAGCAGTACTTC.

The chain carries TRBV6-5 and TRBJ1-5; maybe TRBD1 (6 bases). V shed 0 bases and J shed 1 base, with 10 bases lying between them. The length of the CDR3 is 16 residues. Germline CDR1 reads MNHEY; CDR2 reads SVGAGI. The CDR3 reads CASSYSAGDSNQPQHF. CDR3 nucleotide sequence: TGTGCCAGCAGTTACTCCGCAGGGGACAGCAATCAGCCCCAGCATTTT.